These 14 T cell receptor beta chains were sequenced from one sample in a study of vaccination and CD4 T cells after COVID-19. Treatment of the sample: approximately 10-day PBMC culture with coronavirus spike peptide pools or control peptides (ViraFEST assay). The Oncomine TCR Beta short-read assay sequenced DNA from cultured CD4+ T cells. TCRdb analysed the PCR reads with MiXCR anew, one entry per CDR3 protein. In the table there are around 20,000 distinct CDR3 sequences, under 70% of which are singletons. These receptors are not linked to any known antigen. The sample was CD4+ T cells from blood, cultured in vitro. The source of these receptors is a human donor who had recovered from COVID-19.

The chain has TRBV28 and TRBJ1-5, with 7 bases matching TRBD1. Germline V gene sequence: CDR1 MDHEN, CDR2 SYDVKM. CDR3 length: 14 amino acids. V trimming: 6 bases; J trimming: 6 bases; junction bases outside the gene matches: 8. The CDR3 nucleotides are TGTGCCAGCAGAACAGGGGTTATGGGTCAGCCCCAGCATTTT. Protein sequence: CASRTGVMGQPQHF.

This clonotype was detected a few times. This sequence joins TRBV7-2 and TRBJ1-3; 9 bases agree with TRBD1. V shed 6 bases, J shed 0 bases, and the junction held 6 bases outside the gene matches. CDR3 length equals 16 residues. The germline gives CDR1 SGHTA, CDR2 FQGNSA. The CDR3 nucleotides are TGTGCCAGCAGACCATGGACAGGGGCCTCTGGAAACACCATATATTTT. Protein: CASRPWTGASGNTIYF.

This chain uses TRBV5-6 with TRBJ2-5; possibly TRBD1 for D (5 bases). Germline V lookup: CDR1 SGHDT, CDR2 YYEEEE. CDR3 length equals 15 residues. Trimming pared 2 bases from V and 1 base from J, leaving 12 bases between. CDR3 in amino acids: CASSFLGQSQETQYF. CDR3 coding DNA: TGTGCCAGCAGCTTTTTAGGACAATCCCAAGAGACCCAGTACTTC.

The J gene is TRBJ1-2, the V gene TRBV18; D not resolved. V gave up 4 bases and J gave up 2 bases, with 5 bases separating them. This CDR3 is built from 12 residues. The V gene's germline CDR1 is KGHSH and CDR2 LQKENI. Here the CDR3 DNA reads TGTGCCAGCTCACTTCCGAACTATGGCTACACCTTC. It codes for CASSLPNYGYTF.

The genes are TRBV7-2 and TRBJ1-5; D is unresolved. The CDR3 is 12 amino acids. The V gene's germline CDR1 is SGHTA and CDR2 FQGNSA. Between the trimmed V and J ends, which lost 2 bases and 6 bases, there was a span of 5 bases. The DNA of the CDR3 is TGTGCCAGCAGCTTAATAGGTCAGCCCCAGCATTTT. Protein sequence: CASSLIGQPQHF.

The chain employs TRBV5-1 and TRBJ2-5, with no clear D. This CDR3 region has 13 residues. V lost 4 bases and J 4 bases, leaving 11 bases between the germline ends. The germline gives CDR1 SGHRS, CDR2 YFSETQ. The CDR3 sequence: CASSPQPGETQYF. DNA for the CDR3: TGCGCCAGCAGCCCACAGCCCGGAGAGACCCAGTACTTC.

This clonotype appeared once. V usage is TRBV5-1 and J usage is TRBJ1-1; TRBD1 matches 10 bases. CDR3 length equals 16 residues. Germline V gene data show CDR1 as SGHRS and CDR2 as YFSETQ. The V and J ends lost 2 bases and 1 base, in that order; junction bases with no gene match: 5. This CDR3 is CASSLMTGGGNTEAFF. The CDR3, as DNA: TGCGCCAGCAGCTTAATGACAGGGGGCGGGAACACTGAAGCTTTCTTT.

V gene TRBV7-2 combines with J gene TRBJ2-7, with D unresolved. Per germline, CDR1 SGHTA and CDR2 FQGNSA. Deletions cut 5 bases from V and 0 bases from J, with 8 bases between. The CDR3 runs to 13 residues. CDR3 DNA: TGTGCCAGCAGCCCCTCCAGCTCCTACGAGCAGTACTTC. Translation gives CASSPSSSYEQYF.

The chain employs TRBV21-1 and TRBJ2-7; the table's TRBD1 call for D was not verified on the DNA. TRBV21-1 is a known pseudogene. This CDR3 has 16 residues. In DNA, the CDR3 is TGTGCCAGCAGCCGCCTGGTGGGACAGGGATTAGGCGAGCAGTACTTC. Translated, it gives CASSRLVGQGLGEQYF.

In regard to this clonotype: The junction does not match germline at one end; this may be a read error. This sequence joins TRBV7-8 and TRBJ1-5; D remains ambiguous. CDR3 size: 15 residues. Germline assignment: CDR1 SGHVS and CDR2 FQNEAQ. The CDR3 nucleotides are TGTGCCAGCGGCTTATCTCGGTGGAACAATCAGCCCCAGCATTTT. Protein product: CASGLSRWNNQPQHF. The full variable domain, completed using reference TRBV7-8 and TRBJ1-5, is GAGVSQSPRYKVAKRGQDVALRCDPISGHVSLFWYQQALGQGPEFLTYFQNEAQLDKSGLPSDRFFAERPEGSVSTLKIQRTQQEDSAVYLCASGLSRWNNQPQHFGDGTRLSIL.

V gene TRBV24-1 combines with J gene TRBJ1-2, with 9 bases identical to TRBD1. This CDR3 has 17 residues. Losses at the gene ends were 4 bases for V and 7 bases for J; bases not matched to a gene: 15. Germline V gene sequence: CDR1 KGHDR, CDR2 SFDVKD. Written as DNA, the CDR3 is TGTGCCACCAGTGAATCCGGGACAGGGATAGGCTGGGGTGGCTACACCTTC. This translates into CATSESGTGIGWGGYTF.

This sequence joins TRBV20-1 and TRBJ1-2, with 9 bases aligning to TRBD1. This CDR3 has 14 amino acids. CDR1 is DFQATT, CDR2 SNEGSKA, per germline (reference sequence). The trim removed 6 bases at V and 6 bases at J, leaving 11 bases unmatched. CDR3 coding DNA: TGCAGTGCGACCACCGGGACAGGGTTCAATGGCTACACCTTC. Translated, it gives CSATTGTGFNGYTF.

This clonotype was detected only a few times. This rearrangement joins TRBV24-1 to TRBJ1-2; D is perhaps TRBD1 (5 bases). The germline V gene encodes CDR1 KGHDR and CDR2 SFDVKD. CDR3 length equals 17 residues. V lost 3 bases, J lost 6 bases, and 22 bases lay in between. In DNA, the CDR3 is TGTGCCACCAGTGATCCCGGGTCCCGGACGGGGGGGAATGGCTACACCTTC. Translating it yields CATSDPGSRTGGNGYTF.

This clonotype was counted a single time. This sequence joins TRBV28 and TRBJ1-2; no clear D. Trimming removed 5 bases at V and 0 bases at J, with 10 bases between. The CDR3 covers 14 residues. CDR1 and CDR2 (germline): MDHEN, SYDVKM. CDR3 bases: TGTGCCAGCAGTCCCATCGGGCCTAACTATGGCTACACCTTC. Translation gives CASSPIGPNYGYTF.